A selection of T cell receptor beta chains follows, all from one sample in a study of immune evolution from preneoplasia to lung adenocarcinoma. Repertoires were generated with immunoSEQ multiplex PCR, while TCRdb's copy carries only in-frame clones and drops some. The sample carries roughly 8,100 clones, around 81% recorded once. Sequencing was carried out using FFPE invasive lung adenocarcinoma tissue. The receptors come from a person aged 45 to 59 with lung adenocarcinoma. The CDR3 runs from the conserved cysteine through the conserved F or W. Each record gives: J gene, D gene, clone size, V gene, CDR3 protein, CDR3 DNA. A D gene is named only where the DNA matches it firmly. Not all rows give a size; the values are once, few, many and, for expanded clones, a class.

TRBJ2-5,TRBD2,once,TRBV5-1,CASSSLAGGGPTETQYF,TGCGCCAGCAGCTCTTTAGCGGGAGGGGGTCCAACGGAGACCCAGTACTTC
TRBJ1-3,.,.,TRBV19,CASRSSGNTIYF,TGTGCCAGTAGAAGCTCTGGAAACACCATATATTTT
TRBJ2-2,.,few,TRBV7-2,CASSLEFQGGGELFF,TGTGCCAGCAGCTTAGAGTTCCAAGGAGGCGGGGAGCTGTTTTTT
TRBJ1-2,TRBD1,.,TRBV5-5,CASSEGQGYGYTF,TGTGCCAGCAGCGAGGGACAGGGCTATGGCTACACCTTC
TRBJ2-1,TRBD1,once,TRBV30,CAWSRQGNNEQFF,TGTGCCTGGAGTCGACAGGGAAACAATGAGCAGTTCTTC
TRBJ1-1,TRBD1,.,TRBV6-4,CASRAGQGTTEAFF,TGTGCCAGCAGGGCGGGACAGGGCACCACTGAAGCTTTCTTT
TRBJ2-5,TRBD2,.,TRBV18,CASSGRREHQETQYF,TGTGCCAGCTCAGGGCGGCGGGAGCACCAAGAGACCCAGTACTTC
TRBJ1-5,.,.,TRBV10-3,CAISQGEMEPQHF,TGTGCCATCAGTCAAGGGGAGATGGAGCCCCAGCATTTT
TRBJ2-5,TRBD2,.,TRBV2,CASSTGTSGTETQYF,TGTGCCAGCAGTACCGGGACTAGCGGGACTGAGACCCAGTACTTC
TRBJ1-5,TRBD1,.,TRBV6-1,CASSGTGGNQPQHF,TGTGCCAGCAGTGGGACAGGGGGTAATCAGCCCCAGCATTTT
TRBJ2-3,.,.,TRBV5-1,CASSLIPGGLADTQYF,TGCGCCAGCAGCTTGATACCCGGAGGACTGGCAGATACGCAGTATTTT
TRBJ2-5,.,.,TRBV2,CASSDDRRETQYF,TGTGCCAGCAGTGACGACCGCAGAGAGACCCAGTACTTC
TRBJ1-2,.,.,TRBV19,CASLGLGGDYGYTF,TGTGCCAGCCTGGGACTCGGGGGAGACTATGGCTACACCTTC
TRBJ1-2,TRBD1,.,TRBV5-1,CASSLAGTGIYGYTF,TGCGCCAGCAGCTTGGCCGGGACAGGGATCTATGGCTACACCTTC
TRBJ2-7,.,few,TRBV2,CASSEQGYEQYF,TGTGCCAGCAGTGAACAGGGGTACGAGCAGTACTTC
TRBJ1-2,TRBD1,.,TRBV29-1,CSLFDRDYGYTF,TGCAGCCTTTTCGACAGGGACTATGGCTACACCTTC
TRBJ1-5,.,.,TRBV7-8,CASSLDVRRNQPQHF,TGTGCCAGCAGCTTAGACGTCAGACGAAATCAGCCCCAGCATTTT
TRBJ2-2,TRBD1,.,TRBV2,CASSSLDRVSGELFF,TGTGCCAGCAGTTCCTTGGACAGGGTTTCCGGGGAGCTGTTTTTT
TRBJ1-2,TRBD1,.,TRBV5-1,CASSSGTDGYTF,TGCGCCAGCAGCTCCGGGACAGATGGCTACACCTTC
TRBJ2-7,TRBD1,.,TRBV12-5,CASGSSRGPQYEQYF,TGTGCTAGTGGTTCGAGCAGGGGGCCTCAGTACGAGCAGTACTTC
TRBJ1-2,TRBD1,.,TRBV7-3,CASSLTMQGVGYTF,TGTGCCAGCAGCTTAACTATGCAGGGGGTTGGCTACACCTTC
TRBJ1-5,.,.,TRBV7-8,CASSLTGREQPQHF,TGTGCCAGCAGCTTAACGGGCAGGGAACAGCCCCAGCATTTT
TRBJ2-7,.,.,TRBV5-1,CASSLGFVQPSYEQYF,TGCGCCAGCAGCTTGGGGTTTGTCCAACCCTCCTACGAGCAGTACTTC
TRBJ2-5,TRBD2,.,TRBV7-3,CASSPTSGGAKTQYF,TGTGCCAGCAGCCCGACTAGCGGGGGGGCAAAGACCCAGTACTTC
TRBJ2-1,.,once,TRBV15,CATSRGWPGRAYNEQFF,TGTGCCACCAGCAGAGGGTGGCCAGGGAGAGCCTACAATGAGCAGTTCTTC
TRBJ1-1,.,.,TRBV30,CAWGQLNTEAFF,TGTGCCTGGGGCCAGTTGAACACTGAAGCTTTCTTT
TRBJ2-2,.,.,TRBV10-2,CASSLHQDTGELFF,TGCGCCAGCAGTCTCCACCAGGACACCGGGGAGCTGTTTTTT
TRBJ2-1,TRBD1,.,TRBV19,CAIRDREANEQFF,TGTGCCATCCGGGACAGGGAGGCGAATGAGCAGTTCTTC
TRBJ2-7,.,.,TRBV7-8,CASSLDRSGDYEQYF,TGTGCCAGCAGCCTAGACAGGAGTGGGGACTACGAGCAGTACTTC
TRBJ2-4,TRBD2,.,TRBV6-6,CASRRTGGVAKNIQYF,TGTGCCAGCAGAAGGACTGGGGGGGTGGCCAAAAACATTCAGTACTTC
TRBJ2-3,.,.,TRBV27,CASFSVTSTDTQYF,TGTGCCAGCTTTTCGGTTACTAGCACAGATACGCAGTATTTT
TRBJ1-5,.,.,TRBV27,CASSSGTINQPQHF,TGTGCCAGCAGTTCCGGGACAATAAATCAGCCCCAGCATTTT
TRBJ2-7,TRBD2,.,TRBV5-1,CASSPGTSDSYEQYF,TGCGCCAGCAGTCCCGGGACTAGCGATTCCTACGAGCAGTACTTC
TRBJ2-5,TRBD2,.,TRBV28,CASRGTSGTIQETQYF,TGTGCCAGCAGGGGTACTAGCGGGACGATCCAAGAGACCCAGTACTTC
TRBJ2-2,TRBD2,once,TRBV4-2,CASSQEGGLANTGELFF,TGTGCCAGCAGCCAAGAGGGAGGGTTGGCGAACACCGGGGAGCTGTTTTTT
TRBJ1-5,.,.,TRBV7-2,CASSQKRQPQHF,TGTGCCAGCAGCCAAAAACGTCAGCCCCAGCATTTT
TRBJ2-7,.,once,TRBV25-1,CASSPPVEPSYEQYF,TGTGCCAGCAGTCCCCCTGTGGAACCTTCCTACGAGCAGTACTTC
TRBJ1-4,.,.,TRBV6-6,CASSYGTGNEKLFF,TGTGCCAGCAGTTACGGGACGGGTAATGAAAAACTGTTTTTT
TRBJ1-5,.,.,TRBV7-2,CASSLGPGQGNQPQHF,TGTGCCAGCAGCTTAGGACCAGGGCAGGGCAATCAGCCCCAGCATTTT
TRBJ2-1,TRBD1,.,TRBV6-5,CASSYSTGDLGEQFF,TGTGCCAGCAGTTACTCGACAGGGGACTTAGGTGAGCAGTTCTTC
TRBJ1-3,.,.,TRBV5-4,CASSFGGASGNTIYF,TGTGCCAGCAGCTTTGGCGGGGCGAGTGGAAACACCATATATTTT
TRBJ2-3,TRBD2,.,TRBV11-2,CASSPQGGGAREDTQYF,TGTGCCAGCAGCCCCCAGGGCGGGGGGGCCCGGGAAGATACGCAGTATTTT
TRBJ2-1,.,.,TRBV30,CAWRLLLGGDEQFF,TGTGCCTGGAGGTTACTTTTGGGTGGGGATGAGCAGTTCTTC
TRBJ1-1,.,few,TRBV28,CASKSGDARMIF,TGTGCCAGCAAGTCAGGGGACGCGCGGATGATCTTT
TRBJ2-2,.,.,TRBV6-5,CASSSTRTANTGELFF,TGTGCCAGCAGTTCGACTCGGACAGCGAACACCGGGGAGCTGTTTTTT
TRBJ2-5,.,.,TRBV30,CAWTPPGETQYF,TGTGCCTGGACTCCCCCGGGGGAGACCCAGTACTTC
TRBJ2-5,TRBD2,.,TRBV2,CASGTSGSIQTQYF,TGTGCCAGCGGCACTAGCGGGAGCATACAGACCCAGTACTTC
TRBJ1-2,.,.,TRBV28,CASRLTGTLGYTF,TGTGCCAGCAGACTTACAGGGACCCTAGGCTACACCTTC
TRBJ2-7,.,.,TRBV7-2,CASSLEVLKGSYEQYF,TGTGCCAGCAGCTTAGAGGTATTGAAGGGGTCCTACGAGCAGTACTTC
TRBJ2-1,.,.,TRBV23-1,CASSQAQLDYNEQFF,TGCGCCAGCAGTCAAGCACAGCTAGACTACAATGAGCAGTTCTTC
TRBJ2-7,TRBD1,few,TRBV6-6,CASRPGTGVLYEQYF,TGTGCCAGCAGGCCCGGGACAGGGGTGCTTTACGAGCAGTACTTC
TRBJ1-3,.,.,TRBV6-5,CASSYQGISGNTIYF,TGTGCCAGCAGTTACCAGGGAATCTCTGGAAACACCATATATTTT
TRBJ2-7,TRBD1,.,TRBV2,CASSWDRDGTYEQYF,TGTGCCAGCAGTTGGGACAGGGATGGGACCTACGAGCAGTACTTC
TRBJ2-1,TRBD2,.,TRBV5-1,CASSRLAGAYNEQFF,TGCGCCAGCAGCCGACTAGCGGGAGCCTACAATGAGCAGTTCTTC
TRBJ2-7,.,.,TRBV7-9,CASSLAGSGSYEQYF,TGTGCCAGCAGCTTAGCGGGTAGCGGCTCCTACGAGCAGTACTTC